The sequence of this T cell receptor beta chain was determined in a study of CD8 T cells in Susac syndrome (dated by TCRdb to the late 2010s). In terms of the full investigation: Of the Susac syndrome patients who were sequenced, eight were in clinical remission while more than five had clinically active disease. Repertoire sequencing was used to test whether CD8+ T cell activation and differentiation in Susac syndrome was antigen driven. At blood withdrawal, Susac syndrome patients were either therapy-naive, taking corticosteroids (in some cases with IVIg as well), or taking IVIg alone.

As for this clonotype: No antigen is known for it. No clone much larger than this one lies a single base away; base qualities are absent.

Its CDR3 holds 15 amino acids, cysteine through phenylalanine. The only DNA kept is the CDR3, 45 bases in frame from the first base. The germline V and J ends show losses of 5 bases and 10 bases respectively, and no gene match explains 7 bases of the junction. Reading the germline V gene gives CDR1 SGHAT and CDR2 FQNNGV. Peripheral blood CD8+ and CD4+ T cells from healthy donors, Susac syndrome patients and multiple sclerosis patients were profiled using high-throughput TCR beta sequencing. The Susac syndrome patients fulfilled recently defined diagnostic criteria for either definite or probable disease. CD8+ TEMRA cells were enriched by FACS, while bulk CD8+ and CD4+ T cells were purified by magnetic negative isolation. Blood was collected in EDTA tubes and processed within 24 hours, with PBMCs isolated through density gradient centrifugation. PBMCs intended for TCR sequencing were frozen in liquid nitrogen and were later thawed in a 37 degrees C water bath. A purity of at least 90% was achieved for sorted or isolated CD4+, CD8+ and CD8+ TEMRA cells.

RNA was extracted with the RNeasy kit and about 0.5 to 1 ug was reverse transcribed using random hexamers. The immunoSEQ multiplex PCR assay, which covers 54 Vbeta and 13 Jbeta segments, was used to amplify TCR beta CDR3 regions. To correct PCR amplification bias, a synthetic template baseline was used for both primer optimization and computational correction. From the authors' description of their analysis: Reads were assigned to V, D and J genes according to IMGT and analyzed in immunoSEQ Analyzer, with only productive sequences retained. Clonality was calculated as one minus the Shannon entropy normalized by log2 of the number of productive unique sequences. For each patient and control, public and private clones were evaluated among the 100 most prevalent clones. Clones were defined as Susac-specific if absent from the healthy and MS cohorts, from 1052 published viral clones and from other ImmuneACCESS disease sequences. TCRdb passed the public sequencing reads through fastp at Q25 and MiXCR, retaining productive beta sequences. Rows are unified per CDR3 protein, each entry keeping the most common DNA and genes. The V and J calls were determined by TCRdb, not by the authors. The sample records around 200,000 distinct CDR3 sequences, around 94% of which are singletons. The ten most abundant clones make up 0.085% to 0.1% of the sample.

Paper-wide results and their limitations: The TCR sequencing and HLA analysis was acknowledged to have included a relatively small number of individuals. In the CD4+ T cell repertoire of Susac syndrome patients, clonal expansion was not detected.

Sequenced input: CD4+ T cells from PBMCs. The chain joins TRBV11-2 to TRBJ1-6, with TRBD1 identical over 11 junction bases. This clonotype was sampled from a human donor with Susac syndrome. The CDR3 here reads CASSPRTGGGSPLHF. The nucleotides are TGTGCCAGCAGCCCCAGGACAGGGGGCGGATCACCCCTCCACTTT.